What follows is one T cell receptor (beta chain) and its context. TCRdb keeps only in-frame clones here, not all; method: immunoSEQ multiplex PCR. Seen here are 250,000 to 300,000 clones, roughly 87% observed once, and the top ten hold approximately 0.8%. The junction had 8 bases not matched to a gene; V was cut back by 1 base and J by 4 bases. Germline V gene lookup returns CDR1 SQVTM and CDR2 ANQGSEA. The CDR3 extends over 16 amino acids. The data were obtained in a study of blood T cell repertoires in COVID-19. The J gene is TRBJ1-2, the V gene TRBV29-1; 11 nucleotides line up with TRBD1. The receptor comes from a woman under 40 with acute or convalescent COVID-19. The sample comprised peripheral blood. The CDR3 DNA reads as TGCAGCGTTGAAGCCCCGGGACAGGGGGTAGGCTATGGCTACACCTTC. Residues: CSVEAPGQGVGYGYTF.